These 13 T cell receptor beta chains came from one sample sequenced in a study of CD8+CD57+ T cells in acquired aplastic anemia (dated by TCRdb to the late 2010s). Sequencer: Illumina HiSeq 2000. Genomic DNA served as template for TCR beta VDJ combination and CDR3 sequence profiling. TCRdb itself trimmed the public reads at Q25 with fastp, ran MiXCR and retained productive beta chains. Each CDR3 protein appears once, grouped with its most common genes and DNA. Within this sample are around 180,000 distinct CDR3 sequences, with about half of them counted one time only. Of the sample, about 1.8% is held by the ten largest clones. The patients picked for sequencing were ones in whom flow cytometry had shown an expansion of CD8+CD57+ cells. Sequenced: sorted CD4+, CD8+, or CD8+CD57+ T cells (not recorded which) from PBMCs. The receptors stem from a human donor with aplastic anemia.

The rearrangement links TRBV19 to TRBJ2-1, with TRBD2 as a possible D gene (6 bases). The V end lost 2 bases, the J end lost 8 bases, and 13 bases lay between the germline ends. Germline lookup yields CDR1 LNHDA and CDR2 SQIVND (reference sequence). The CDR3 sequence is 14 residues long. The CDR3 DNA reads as TGTGCCAGTAGTATATCTTTGGCTAGCGATGAGCAGTTCTTC. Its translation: CASSISLASDEQFF. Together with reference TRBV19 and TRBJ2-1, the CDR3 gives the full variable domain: DGGITQSPKYLFRKEGQNVTLSCEQNLNHDAMYWYRQDPGQGLRLIYYSQIVNDFQKGDIAEGYSVSREKKESFPLTVTSAQKNPTAFYLCASSISLASDEQFFGPGTRLTVL.

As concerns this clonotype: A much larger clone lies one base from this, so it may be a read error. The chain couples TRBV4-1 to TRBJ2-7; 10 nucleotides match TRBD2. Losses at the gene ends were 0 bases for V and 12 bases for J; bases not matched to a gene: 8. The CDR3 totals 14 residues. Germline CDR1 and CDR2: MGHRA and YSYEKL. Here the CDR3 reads CASSQDGASGSRYF. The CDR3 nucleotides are TGCGCCAGCAGCCAAGATGGGGCTAGCGGGAGTCGGTACTTC.

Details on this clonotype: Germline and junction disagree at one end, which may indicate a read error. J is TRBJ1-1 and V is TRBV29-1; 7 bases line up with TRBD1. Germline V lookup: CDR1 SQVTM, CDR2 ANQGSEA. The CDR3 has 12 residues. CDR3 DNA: TGCAGCGGAAGGGACAGCAACACTGGAGCTTTCTTT. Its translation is CSGRDSNTGAFF.

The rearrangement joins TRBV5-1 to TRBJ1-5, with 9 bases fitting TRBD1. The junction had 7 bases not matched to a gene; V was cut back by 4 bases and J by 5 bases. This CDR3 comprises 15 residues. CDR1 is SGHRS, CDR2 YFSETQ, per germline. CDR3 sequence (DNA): TGCGCCAGCAGCACAACAGGGGGCAGGGATCAGCCCCAGCATTTT. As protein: CASSTTGGRDQPQHF.

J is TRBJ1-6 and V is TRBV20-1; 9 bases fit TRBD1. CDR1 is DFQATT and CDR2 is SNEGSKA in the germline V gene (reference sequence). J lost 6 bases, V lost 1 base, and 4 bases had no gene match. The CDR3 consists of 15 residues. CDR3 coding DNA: TGCAGTGCTAGAGTGGGACAGGGAGTTAATTCACCCCTCCACTTT. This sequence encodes CSARVGQGVNSPLHF.

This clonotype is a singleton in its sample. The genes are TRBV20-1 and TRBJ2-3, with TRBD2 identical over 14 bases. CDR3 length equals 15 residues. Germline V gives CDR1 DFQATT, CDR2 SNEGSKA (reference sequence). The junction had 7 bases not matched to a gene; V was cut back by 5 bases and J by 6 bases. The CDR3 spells CSASGTSGSGDTQYF. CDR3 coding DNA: TGCAGTGCTTCCGGGACTAGCGGGAGTGGTGATACGCAGTATTTT.

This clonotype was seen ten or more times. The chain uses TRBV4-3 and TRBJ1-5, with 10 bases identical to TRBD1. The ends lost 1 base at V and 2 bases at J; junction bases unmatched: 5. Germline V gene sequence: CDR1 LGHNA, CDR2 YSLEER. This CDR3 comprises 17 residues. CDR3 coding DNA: TGCGCCAGCAGCCAAGTTTCAGGGACAGGGGGCAATCAGCCCCAGCATTTT. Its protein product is CASSQVSGTGGNQPQHF.

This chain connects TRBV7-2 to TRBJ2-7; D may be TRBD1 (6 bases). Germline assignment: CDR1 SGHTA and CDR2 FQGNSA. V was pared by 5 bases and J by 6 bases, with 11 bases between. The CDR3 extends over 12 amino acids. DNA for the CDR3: TGTGCCAGCAGCAGATCACAGGGCGAGCAGTACTTC. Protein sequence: CASSRSQGEQYF.

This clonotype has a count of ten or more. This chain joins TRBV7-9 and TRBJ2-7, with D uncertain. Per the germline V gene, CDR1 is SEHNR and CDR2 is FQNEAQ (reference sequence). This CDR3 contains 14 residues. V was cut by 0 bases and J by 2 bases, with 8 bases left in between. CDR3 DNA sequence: TGTGCCAGCAGCTTAGCAGCCGACCCCTACGAGCAGTACTTC. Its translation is CASSLAADPYEQYF.

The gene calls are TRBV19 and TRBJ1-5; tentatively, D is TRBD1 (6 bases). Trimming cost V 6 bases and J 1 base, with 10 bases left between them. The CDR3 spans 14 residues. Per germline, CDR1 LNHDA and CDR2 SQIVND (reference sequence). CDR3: CASRRTVSNQPQHF. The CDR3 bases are TGTGCCAGTAGGAGGACAGTGAGCAATCAGCCCCAGCATTTT.

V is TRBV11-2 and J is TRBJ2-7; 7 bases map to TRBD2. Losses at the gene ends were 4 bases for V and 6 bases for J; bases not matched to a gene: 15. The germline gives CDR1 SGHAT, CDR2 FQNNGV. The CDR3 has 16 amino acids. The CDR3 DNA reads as TGTGCCAGCAGCTCCAGGTGGGGCGGGAGAACCTGCGAGCAGTACTTC. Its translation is CASSSRWGGRTCEQYF.

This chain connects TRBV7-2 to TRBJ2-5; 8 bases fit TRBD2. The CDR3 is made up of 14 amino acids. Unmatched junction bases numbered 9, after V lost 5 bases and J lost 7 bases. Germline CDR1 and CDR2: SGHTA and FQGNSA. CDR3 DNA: TGTGCCAGCAGCCGGTCCTCGGGGGGGGGGACCCAGTACTTC. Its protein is CASSRSSGGGTQYF.

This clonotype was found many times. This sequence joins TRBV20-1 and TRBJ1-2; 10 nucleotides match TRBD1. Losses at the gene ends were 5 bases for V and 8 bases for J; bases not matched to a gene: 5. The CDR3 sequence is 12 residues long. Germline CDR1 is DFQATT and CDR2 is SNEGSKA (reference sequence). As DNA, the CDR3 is TGCAGTGCTTTTGACAGGGGGCGGGGCTACACCTTC. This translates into CSAFDRGRGYTF.